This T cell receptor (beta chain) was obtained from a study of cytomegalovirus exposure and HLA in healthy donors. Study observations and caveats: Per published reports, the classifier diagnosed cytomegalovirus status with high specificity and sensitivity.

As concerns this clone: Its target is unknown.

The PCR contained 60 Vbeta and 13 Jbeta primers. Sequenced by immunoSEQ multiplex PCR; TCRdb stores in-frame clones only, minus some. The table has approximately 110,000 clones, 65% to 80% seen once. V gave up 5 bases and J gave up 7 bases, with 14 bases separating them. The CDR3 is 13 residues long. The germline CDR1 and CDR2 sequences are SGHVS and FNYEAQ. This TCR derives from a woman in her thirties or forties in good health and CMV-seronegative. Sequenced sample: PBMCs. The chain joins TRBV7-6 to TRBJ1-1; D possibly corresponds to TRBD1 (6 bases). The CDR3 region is CASSDHRDGEAFF. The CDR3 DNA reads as TGTGCCAGCAGCGACCACAGGGACGGTGAAGCTTTCTTT.